One sample yielded the 21 T cell receptor beta chains listed below, sequenced in a study of blood T cell repertoires in COVID-19. The table came from immunoSEQ multiplex PCR; TCRdb's copy has only in-frame clones and leaves some out. This table holds approximately 54,000 clones, roughly 76% found once. Sequences were obtained from peripheral blood. These receptors all stem from a woman aged 55-70 years with acute or convalescent COVID-19.

This sequence joins TRBV9 and TRBJ1-6, with 7 bases matching TRBD1. CDR1 is SGDLS and CDR2 is YYNGEE in the germline V gene. The CDR3 has 17 residues. After removal of 2 bases from V and 6 bases from J, the junction contained 11 bases not matched to a gene. DNA of the CDR3: TGTGCCAGCAGCGTTAGCCCCTCCGGGACAGTTAATTCACCCCTCCACTTT. The encoded protein is CASSVSPSGTVNSPLHF.

The genes are TRBV28 and TRBJ2-7, with 8 bases fitting TRBD1. There are 15 residues in the CDR3. Looked up from germline, CDR1 is MDHEN and CDR2 is SYDVKM. V shed 5 bases and J 1 base; nucleotides not matched to a gene: 7. CDR3 sequence (DNA): TGTGCCAGCAGTCCCGACAGGGGAATGTCCTACGAGCAGTACTTC. Its translation is CASSPDRGMSYEQYF. Based on the CDR3 plus reference TRBV28 and TRBJ2-7, the full variable domain is DVKVTQSSRYLVKRTGEKVFLECVQDMDHENMFWYRQDPGLGLRLIYFSYDVKMKEKGDIPEGYSVSREKKERFSLILESASTNQTSMYLCASSPDRGMSYEQYFGPGTRLTVT.

The table lists this clone with a count of one. The V gene is TRBV5-1, the J gene TRBJ2-7, with 7 bases lining up with TRBD2. V lost 1 base to trimming and J lost 2 bases; unmatched junction nucleotides: 6. This CDR3 is built from 15 residues. Germline CDR1 reads SGHRS; CDR2 reads YFSETQ. The CDR3 region has the DNA TGCGCCAGCAGCTTGATAGGCGGGGGTACCTACGAGCAGTACTTC. Translation gives CASSLIGGGTYEQYF. Supplemented by reference TRBV5-1 and TRBJ2-7, the full variable domain reads KAGVTQTPRYLIKTRGQQVTLSCSPISGHRSVSWYQQTPGQGLQFLFEYFSETQRNKGNFPGRFSGRQFSNSRSEMNVSTLELGDSALYLCASSLIGGGTYEQYFGPGTRLTVT.

The rearrangement links TRBV20-1 to TRBJ1-1; D is possibly TRBD1 (6 bases). CDR3 length: 16 amino acids. CDR1 is DFQATT, CDR2 SNEGSKA, per germline (reference sequence). The V gene lost 3 bases and the J gene lost 1 base, with 18 bases spanning the gap. In DNA form, the CDR3 reads TGCAGTGCTAGTTGGGAGGGCAGGGGAACGAACACTGAAGCTTTCTTT. Its protein product is CSASWEGRGTNTEAFF.

V usage is TRBV7-9 and J usage is TRBJ1-5; D not resolved. Trimming took 5 bases from V and 8 from J, leaving 13 bases between them. The germline V gene encodes CDR1 SEHNR and CDR2 FQNEAQ (reference sequence). The CDR3 sequence is 13 residues long. CDR3 nucleotide sequence: TGTGCCAGCAGCCTATCCGGGTGGGAGCCCCAGCATTTT. Protein sequence: CASSLSGWEPQHF.

This chain uses TRBV6-5 with TRBJ1-2, with a possible D match to TRBD1 (6 bases). Trimming removed 10 bases from V and 1 base from J, with 16 bases in between. Looked up from germline, CDR1 is MNHEY and CDR2 is SVGAGI. CDR3 length: 14 residues. The CDR3 nucleotides are TGTGCCACCCGTACCGGACAGCTTAACTATGGCTACACCTTC. Translating gives CATRTGQLNYGYTF.

This rearrangement joins TRBV6-1 to TRBJ1-5; TRBD1 matches at 7 bases. J was trimmed by 1 base and V by 2 bases; bases with no gene match: 17. Per germline, CDR1 MNHNS and CDR2 SASEGT. CDR3 length: 20 residues. CDR3: CASSERSGWRGQLSNQPQHF. The CDR3 DNA sequence: TGTGCCAGCAGTGAAAGGAGTGGGTGGAGGGGACAGCTGAGCAATCAGCCCCAGCATTTT.

V gene TRBV19 combines with J gene TRBJ1-5; TRBD1 is a possible D gene (5 bases). Germline lookup yields CDR1 LNHDA and CDR2 SQIVND (reference sequence). This CDR3 region has 14 residues. Trimming shortened V by 5 bases and J by 9 bases, and 17 bases separated the two germline ends. Here the CDR3 reads CASSLGLASPPQHF. DNA for the CDR3: TGTGCCAGTAGTTTGGGACTTGCATCCCCGCCCCAGCATTTT.

The V and J genes are TRBV30 and TRBJ2-7; TRBD2 might be the D (5 bases). Germline assignment: CDR1 GTSNPN and CDR2 SVGIG (reference sequence). CDR3 length: 14 amino acids. Trimming stripped 0 bases from V and 2 bases from J, with 11 bases between. In DNA, the CDR3 is TGTGCCTGGAGTGTGAGAGGGCGTACCTACGAGCAGTACTTC. Protein: CAWSVRGRTYEQYF. The complete variable domain, with remaining parts taken from reference TRBV30 and TRBJ2-7, reads SQTIHQWPATLVQPVGSPLSLECTVEGTSNPNLYWYRQAAGRGLQLLFYSVGIGQISSEVPQNLSASRPQDRQFILSSKKLLLSDSGFYLCAWSVRGRTYEQYFGPGTRLTVT.

This rearrangement joins TRBV5-8 to TRBJ2-3; a weak D match, TRBD1 (6 bases). V lost 2 bases and J 5 bases, leaving 12 bases between the germline ends. Germline V gives CDR1 SGHTS, CDR2 YDEGEE. This CDR3 region has 14 residues. Written as DNA, the CDR3 is TGTGCCAGCAGCTTAGGACAGACAAAAGATACGCAGTATTTT. Protein product: CASSLGQTKDTQYF.

V and J are TRBV7-9 and TRBJ1-3; TRBD1 might be the D (5 bases). V lost 1 base to trimming and J lost 0 bases, with 10 bases between them. CDR3 size: 16 residues. CDR1 SEHNR and CDR2 FQNEAQ come from the germline V gene (reference sequence). The DNA for the CDR3 is TGTGCCAGCAGCTTAGGACAGCCTAACTCTGGAAACACCATATATTTT. Protein sequence: CASSLGQPNSGNTIYF. The complete variable domain, with remaining parts taken from reference TRBV7-9 and TRBJ1-3, reads DTGVSQNPRHKITKRGQNVTFRCDPISEHNRLYWYRQTLGQGPEFLTYFQNEAQLEKSRLLSDRFSAERPKGSFSTLEIQRTEQGDSAMYLCASSLGQPNSGNTIYFGEGSWLTVV.

J is TRBJ2-5 and V is TRBV6-5; possible D gene TRBD1, 6 bases. The CDR3 covers 14 residues. V dropped 6 bases and J dropped 1 base, with 12 bases sitting between them. Germline V CDR1 and CDR2: MNHEY, SVGAGI. This chain's CDR3 is CASRTRDTQETQYF. CDR3 coding DNA: TGTGCCAGCAGGACCCGGGACACCCAAGAGACCCAGTACTTC.

The chain is built from TRBV30 and TRBJ1-6; D is perhaps TRBD1 (5 bases). Germline V gene lookup returns CDR1 GTSNPN and CDR2 SVGIG (reference sequence). V shed 4 bases and J shed 5 bases, with 15 bases lying between them. The CDR3 totals 15 residues. CDR3 residues: CAWKSRGVDNSPLHF. The CDR3, as DNA: TGTGCCTGGAAATCCCGGGGGGTGGATAATTCACCCCTCCACTTT.

A single count supports this clone. The rearrangement uses TRBV9 and TRBJ1-3; possible D gene TRBD1, 5 bases. V lost 1 base and J lost 0, with 11 bases in between. This CDR3 has 16 amino acids. CDR1 is SGDLS and CDR2 is YYNGEE in the germline V gene. The CDR3 protein is CASSVRGDSSGNTIYF. CDR3 nucleotides: TGTGCCAGCAGCGTACGGGGGGATTCCTCTGGAAACACCATATATTTT.

V and J are TRBV2 and TRBJ1-2, with no clear D. With 3 bases removed from V and 8 bases from J, the gap between germline ends came to 16 bases. Per germline, CDR1 SNHLY and CDR2 FYNNEI. The CDR3 is 14 amino acids. The CDR3 protein is CASSDGLGRDGYTF. CDR3 in DNA: TGTGCCAGCAGTGATGGGCTGGGCCGCGACGGCTACACCTTC.

V usage is TRBV7-2 and J usage is TRBJ1-6; D may be TRBD1 (6 bases). Trimming took off 3 bases at V and 2 bases at J, with 14 bases between the two ends. The CDR3 contains 17 residues. The germline CDR1 and CDR2 sequences are SGHTA and FQGNSA. Here the CDR3 DNA reads TGTGCCAGCAGCTTTTCTGCCGGACAGACCTATAATTCACCCCTCCACTTT. The encoded protein is CASSFSAGQTYNSPLHF.

V is TRBV5-1 and J is TRBJ2-6, with TRBD1 matching over 7 bases. J lost 2 bases, V lost 1 base, and 3 bases had no gene match. This CDR3 is 16 amino acids long. Germline CDR1 reads SGHRS; CDR2 reads YFSETQ. DNA for the CDR3: TGCGCCAGCAGCTTGCAAGGGGGCGCTGGGGCCAACGTCCTGACTTTC. Its protein product is CASSLQGGAGANVLTF.

V is TRBV6-2 or TRBV6-3 and J is TRBJ2-5, with a tentative D call TRBD2 (5 bases). The germline V gene has CDR1 MNHEY and CDR2 SVGEGT. This CDR3 comprises 14 residues. V was trimmed by 6 bases and J by 6 bases, leaving 17 bases between them. The CDR3: CASSLERGRKTQYF. Written as DNA, the CDR3 is TGTGCCAGCAGCCTAGAGAGAGGGCGGAAGACCCAGTACTTC.

This rearrangement joins TRBV21-1 to TRBJ2-5; the DNA was not used to check the table's D call, TRBD1. TRBV21-1 is classified as a pseudogene. This CDR3 contains 12 residues. The CDR3 DNA reads TGTGCCAGCAGCAAACAGGGGCTGGCCCAGTACTTC. The encoded protein is CASSKQGLAQYF.

The chain has TRBV29-1 and TRBJ1-1; D is ambiguous. V gave up 5 bases and J gave up 1 base, with 11 bases separating them. In germline, CDR1 is SQVTM, CDR2 ANQGSEA. The CDR3 loop spans 13 amino acids. The CDR3 here is CSVRREENTEAFF. The CDR3 DNA is TGCAGCGTTCGACGGGAAGAGAACACTGAAGCTTTCTTT.

The chain uses TRBV5-5 and TRBJ2-7, with no clear D. The V gene's germline CDR1 is SGHKS and CDR2 YYEKEE (reference sequence). The CDR3 length is 13 residues. Trimming stripped 2 bases from V and 1 base from J, with 7 bases between. The CDR3 loop reads CASSFTRSYEQYF. The CDR3 coding sequence is TGTGCCAGCAGCTTCACCAGGTCCTACGAGCAGTACTTC.